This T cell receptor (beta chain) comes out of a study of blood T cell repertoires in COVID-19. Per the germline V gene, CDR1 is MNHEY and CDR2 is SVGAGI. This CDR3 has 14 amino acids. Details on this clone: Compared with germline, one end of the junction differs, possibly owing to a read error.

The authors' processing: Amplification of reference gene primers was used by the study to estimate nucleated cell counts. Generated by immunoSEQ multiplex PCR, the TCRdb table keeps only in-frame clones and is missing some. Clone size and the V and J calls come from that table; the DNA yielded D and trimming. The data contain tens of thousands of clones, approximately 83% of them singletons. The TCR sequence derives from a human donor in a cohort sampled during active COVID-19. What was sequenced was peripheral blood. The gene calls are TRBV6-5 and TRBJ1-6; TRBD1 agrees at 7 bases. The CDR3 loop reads CASSSTGYNSPLHF. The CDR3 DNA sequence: TGTGCCAGCAGTTCGACAGGGTATAACTCACCCCTCCACTTT.